This T cell receptor (beta chain) appears in the sequencing data of a study of STAT5B mutations in CD4+ large granular lymphocyte leukemia. Under the authors' procedure: Putative leukemic clones, 59 in all, each exceeded 5% of the repertoire. A productive frequency of 2.59 x 10-5 was the lowest detectable. Clones were read by immunoSEQ multiplex PCR, and TCRdb kept only the in-frame ones, dropping some. V and J calls and clone size are as listed in that table; D and trimming were resolved from the DNA. The data contain thousands of clones, around 92% of them singletons. V lost 8 bases, J lost 7 bases, and 24 bases lay in between. Germline lookup yields CDR1 MNHEY and CDR2 SMNVEV (reference sequence). The CDR3 length is 15 residues.

The sequence derives from a woman between 65 and 79 years old with CD4+ T-cell large granular lymphocyte leukemia. J is TRBJ2-7 and V is TRBV27, with a tentative D call TRBD2 (5 bases). The sample taken for sequencing was PBMCs. In DNA, the CDR3 is TGTGCCAGCTCCTTTATGGGAGCGGTAGGTGGGGAGCAGTACTTC. This gives the protein CASSFMGAVGGEQYF.